The 26 T cell receptor beta chains listed next were all sequenced from one sample in a study of control samples from healthy donors and cancer patients. Data came from immunoSEQ multiplex PCR; TCRdb stores just in-frame clones and leaves some out. This sample has roughly 49,000 clones, with over 85% found just once. The specimen was PBMCs. The receptors were sampled from a man aged 30 to 45 with colorectal cancer.

The gene calls are TRBV7-2 and TRBJ1-6; 7 nucleotides align to TRBD1. The CDR3 consists of 16 residues. The V segment lost 0 bases and the J segment 10 bases; nucleotides outside the gene matches: 9. Germline V gene sequence: CDR1 SGHTA, CDR2 FQGNSA. In DNA, the CDR3 is TGTGCCAGCAGCTTAGCTCCCCAGGGGGTAGGGTCACCCCTCCACTTT. Protein: CASSLAPQGVGSPLHF.

The chain employs TRBV6-2 or TRBV6-3 and TRBJ1-1; D not certain. V was clipped by 0 bases and J by 5 bases, with 19 bases between them. The V gene's germline CDR1 is MNHEY and CDR2 SVGEGT. The CDR3 spans 17 residues. The CDR3 nucleotides read TGTGCCAGCAGTTACTCGATTGAGGGCCCCCTGGTAACTGAAGCTTTCTTT. Protein product: CASSYSIEGPLVTEAFF.

The V gene is TRBV12-1, the J gene TRBJ2-7; the table gives TRBD1 as D, unverified against the DNA. TRBV12-1 is marked as a pseudogene. This CDR3 comprises 11 residues. This CDR3 reads CASSFATVQYV. The CDR3 DNA reads TGTGCCAGCAGCTTTGCTACAGTCCAGTACGTC.

The rearrangement uses TRBV19 and TRBJ2-1, with D tentatively TRBD1 (5 bases). V dropped 5 bases and J dropped 4 bases, with 9 bases sitting between them. Germline-derived CDR1 and CDR2 are LNHDA and SQIVND (reference sequence). The CDR3 loop spans 13 amino acids. CDR3 nucleotides: TGTGCCAGTAGTGACAGCTTTTACAATGAGCAGTTCTTC. This sequence encodes CASSDSFYNEQFF.

The chain is built from TRBV3-1 (or the pseudogene TRBV3-2) and TRBJ1-1; D not resolved. V lost 2 bases and J 0 bases, leaving 7 bases between the germline ends. Looked up from germline, CDR1 is LGHDT and CDR2 is YNNKEL (reference sequence). The CDR3 is 14 residues long. The CDR3 spells CASSQSSLNTEAFF. CDR3 nucleotide sequence: TGTGCCAGCAGCCAAAGCAGTCTGAACACTGAAGCTTTCTTT.

This sequence joins TRBV18 and TRBJ2-7, with D tentatively TRBD1 (6 bases). V was pared by 3 bases and J by 4 bases, with 16 bases between. Germline CDR1 reads KGHSH; CDR2 reads LQKENI. CDR3 length: 15 residues. The CDR3 nucleotides are TGTGCCAGCTCACCGGGACACCAAAACCCTTACGAGCAGTACTTC. This encodes CASSPGHQNPYEQYF.

This chain connects TRBV5-1 to TRBJ1-1; no firm D call. The V gene lost 0 bases and the J gene lost 4 bases, with 7 bases spanning the gap. The CDR3 consists of 13 residues. From germline, CDR1 is SGHRS and CDR2 YFSETQ. CDR3 region: CASSLGEPTEAFF. CDR3 bases: TGCGCCAGCAGCTTGGGGGAGCCCACTGAAGCTTTCTTT.

This clone was detected only once. The gene calls are TRBV5-1 and TRBJ1-4; D is ambiguous. The CDR3 extends over 16 amino acids. V dropped 0 bases and J dropped 5 bases, with 14 bases sitting between them. From germline, CDR1 is SGHRS and CDR2 YFSETQ. The DNA for the CDR3 is TGCGCCAGCAGCTTGGCCCCGGGTGGTGTCAATGAAAAACTGTTTTTT. This encodes CASSLAPGGVNEKLFF.

The chain combines TRBV4-2 with TRBJ2-6, with D hard to call. This CDR3 is built from 15 residues. Germline CDR1 LGHNA, CDR2 YNFKEQ. Deletions cut 0 bases from V and 4 bases from J, with 7 bases between. The CDR3 loop reads CASSQDAVGANVLTF. CDR3 nucleotide sequence: TGTGCCAGCAGCCAAGACGCCGTAGGGGCCAACGTCCTGACTTTC.

V and J are TRBV7-2 and TRBJ2-5, with 12 bases that match TRBD2. Trimming removed 3 bases from V and 5 bases from J; junction bases left unmatched: 4. Germline CDR1 SGHTA, CDR2 FQGNSA. This CDR3 has 15 residues. In nucleotides, the CDR3 is TGTGCCAGCAGCTTTACTAGCGGGGGGCGGGAGACCCAGTACTTC. It yields the protein CASSFTSGGRETQYF. Looking up the rest from reference TRBV7-2 and TRBJ2-5 gives the full variable domain: GAGVSQSPSNKVTEKGKDVELRCDPISGHTALYWYRQSLGQGLEFLIYFQGNSAPDKSGLPSDRFSAERTGGSVSTLTIQRTQQEDSAVYLCASSFTSGGRETQYFGPGTRLLVL.

The V call is TRBV9, the J call TRBJ1-1; weak D call: TRBD1 (5 bases). Trimming pared 5 bases from V and 9 bases from J, leaving 14 bases between. The CDR3 runs 12 residues. Germline CDR1 SGDLS, CDR2 YYNGEE. The CDR3 is CASSQPGGKAFF. DNA for the CDR3: TGTGCCAGCAGTCAACCCGGGGGAAAAGCTTTCTTT. Full variable domain (rest looked up from reference TRBV9 and TRBJ1-1): DSGVTQTPKHLITATGQRVTLRCSPRSGDLSVYWYQQSLDQGLQFLIQYYNGEERAKGNILERFSAQQFPDLHSELNLSSLELGDSALYFCASSQPGGKAFFGQGTRLTVV.

The genes are TRBV9 and TRBJ1-2; TRBD1 aligns across 7 bases. Trimming cost V 1 base and J 0 bases; bases outside gene matches: 9. The germline V gene has CDR1 SGDLS and CDR2 YYNGEE. The CDR3 is 17 residues long. CDR3 in amino acids: CASSVLGTVSSNYGYTF. The CDR3 nucleotides read TGTGCCAGCAGCGTACTGGGGACAGTATCATCTAACTATGGCTACACCTTC.

This clone was seen just once. This chain connects TRBV5-4 to TRBJ2-1, with unresolved D. The CDR3 totals 13 residues. Trimming left V 4 bases short and J 2 bases short, with 7 bases between. Per germline, CDR1 SGHNT and CDR2 YYREEE (reference sequence). The CDR3 sequence: CASSDTTYNEQFF. The CDR3 DNA follows: TGTGCCAGCAGCGATACAACCTACAATGAGCAGTTCTTC.

This chain links TRBV10-2 with TRBJ2-4; TRBD1 or TRBD2 may be the D gene (6 bases each). The CDR3 has 15 amino acids. CDR1 is WSHSY and CDR2 is SAAADI in the germline V gene. Trimming pared 4 bases from V and 3 bases from J, leaving 13 bases between. CDR3 residues: CASSGTGAGKNIQYF. The DNA of the CDR3 is TGCGCCAGCAGTGGGACGGGGGCTGGCAAAAACATTCAGTACTTC.

V and J are TRBV4-3 and TRBJ1-2; D perhaps matches TRBD1 (5 bases). Germline V gene data show CDR1 as LGHNA and CDR2 as YSLEER. This CDR3 comprises 15 residues. V was trimmed by 1 base and J by 2 bases, leaving 11 bases between them. In DNA form, the CDR3 reads TGCGCCAGCAGCCAAGGCGACAGTTCCAACTATGGCTACACCTTC. Its translation is CASSQGDSSNYGYTF.

This chain joins TRBV29-1 and TRBJ1-2; 8 bases map to TRBD1. The CDR3 sequence is 17 residues long. The V gene's germline CDR1 is SQVTM and CDR2 ANQGSEA. The junction had 15 bases not matched to a gene; V was cut back by 5 bases and J by 1 base. CDR3 in amino acids: CSVISLDRQGRNYGYTF. For the CDR3, the DNA is TGCAGCGTTATCTCCTTGGATCGACAGGGGCGTAACTATGGCTACACCTTC.

The J gene is TRBJ2-3, the V gene TRBV27; D is perhaps TRBD2 (7 bases). Germline assignment: CDR1 MNHEY and CDR2 SMNVEV (reference sequence). V was cut by 3 bases and J by 0 bases, with 19 bases left in between. The CDR3 has 18 amino acids. The CDR3 region has the DNA TGTGCCAGCAGTTTTTCCCGGGGGCCCGGGGGGAGCACAGATACGCAGTATTTT. This translates into CASSFSRGPGGSTDTQYF.

The chain couples TRBV5-1 to TRBJ2-3; 10 bases fit TRBD2. The trim removed 1 base at V and 4 bases at J, leaving 6 bases unmatched. CDR3 length: 16 residues. Germline CDR1 SGHRS, CDR2 YFSETQ. CDR3 loop: CASSLSSGGSSDTQYF. The CDR3 DNA reads TGCGCCAGCAGCTTGAGTAGCGGGGGGTCATCAGATACGCAGTATTTT.

DNA for the CDR3: TGTGCCAGTAGTAACCCGGGACAGAATCAGCCCCAGCATTTT. The encoded protein is CASSNPGQNQPQHF. The rearrangement uses TRBV19 and TRBJ1-5; 7 bases line up with TRBD1. The CDR3 has 14 residues. Trimming at V came to 4 bases and at J to 4 bases, leaving 4 bases not matched to a gene. CDR1 and CDR2 (germline): LNHDA, SQIVND (reference sequence).

The CDR3 loop reads CASSKRTDTQYF. The DNA of the CDR3 is TGTGCCAGCAGCAAGCGCACAGATACGCAGTATTTT. This sequence joins TRBV9 and TRBJ2-3; D remains unclear. Germline loops: CDR1 SGDLS, CDR2 YYNGEE. Trimming stripped 4 bases from V and 1 base from J, with 4 bases between. This CDR3 spans 12 amino acids.

The chain joins TRBV7-2 to TRBJ2-1, with 13 bases lining up with TRBD2. The CDR3 spans 16 residues. Germline V gene lookup returns CDR1 SGHTA and CDR2 FQGNSA. V gave up 2 bases and J gave up 7 bases; unmatched junction bases: 5. CDR3 DNA: TGTGCCAGCAGCTTACGGACTAGCGGGGGCTGGAATGAGCAGTTCTTC. Protein product: CASSLRTSGGWNEQFF.

V gene TRBV7-6 combines with J gene TRBJ1-4, with D possibly TRBD1 on 5 matching bases. Trimming left V 0 bases short and J 8 bases short, with 10 bases between. CDR1 and CDR2 from the germline V gene are SGHVS and FNYEAQ. The CDR3 is 14 residues long. Here the CDR3 DNA reads TGTGCCAGCAGCTTAGCGGGGCTCTCCGAAAAACTGTTTTTT. Translation gives CASSLAGLSEKLFF.

The CDR3 loop is CASSPPGRTAIYF. In DNA, the CDR3 is TGCGCCAGCAGCCCGCCGGGGCGGACGGCCATATATTTT. The rearrangement joins TRBV4-3 to TRBJ1-3; a possible D gene is TRBD1 (5 bases). Germline assignment: CDR1 LGHNA and CDR2 YSLEER. V was clipped by 4 bases and J by 11 bases, with 15 bases between them. The CDR3 runs to 13 residues.

The CDR3 is CASSPGLGAFF. CDR3 bases: TGTGCCAGCAGTCCAGGGTTGGGAGCTTTCTTT. The rearrangement uses TRBV6-5 and TRBJ1-1, with a possible D match to TRBD1 (5 bases). Germline lookup yields CDR1 MNHEY and CDR2 SVGAGI. V was trimmed by 5 bases and J by 10 bases, leaving 11 bases between them. The CDR3 consists of 11 residues.

This clone was seen once. The gene calls are TRBV19 and TRBJ1-5; the D gene is possibly TRBD1 (5 bases). Germline values: CDR1 LNHDA, CDR2 SQIVND (reference sequence). CDR3 length: 14 residues. Between the trimmed V and J ends, which lost 1 base and 7 bases, there was a span of 11 bases. This CDR3 reads CASSIAFRGQPQHF. The CDR3 nucleotides read TGTGCCAGTAGTATAGCTTTTCGGGGGCAGCCCCAGCATTTT.

This rearrangement joins TRBV5-5 to TRBJ2-7; possibly TRBD2 for D (6 bases). The germline V gene encodes CDR1 SGHKS and CDR2 YYEKEE (reference sequence). This CDR3 has 16 residues. V shed 2 bases and J shed 3 bases, with 18 bases lying between them. The DNA for the CDR3 is TGTGCCAGCAGCTTACGTCAGGCGGGGACCTTCTACGAGCAGTACTTC. Its protein product is CASSLRQAGTFYEQYF.